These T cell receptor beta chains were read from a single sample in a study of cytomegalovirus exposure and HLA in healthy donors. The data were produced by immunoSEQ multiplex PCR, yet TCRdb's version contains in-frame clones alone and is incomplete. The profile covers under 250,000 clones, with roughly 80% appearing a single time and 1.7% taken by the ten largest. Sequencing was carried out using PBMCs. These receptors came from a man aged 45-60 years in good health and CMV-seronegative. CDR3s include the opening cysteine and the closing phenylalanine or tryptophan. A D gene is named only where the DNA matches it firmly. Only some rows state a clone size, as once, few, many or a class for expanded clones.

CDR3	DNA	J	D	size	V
CASRDRTKETQYF	TGTGCCAGCAGGGACAGGACAAAGGAGACCCAGTACTTC	TRBJ2-5	TRBD1	NA	TRBV6-1
CASSQPWEVQYF	TGTGCCAGCAGCCAACCCTGGGAGGTGCAGTACTTC	TRBJ2-5	NA	NA	TRBV4-2
CSVQQGDSSQPQHF	TGCAGCGTCCAACAGGGGGATTCAAGCCAGCCCCAGCATTTT	TRBJ1-5	TRBD1	NA	TRBV29-1
CASSSQGPSYGYTF	TGCGCCAGCAGCTCTCAGGGGCCCAGCTATGGCTACACCTTC	TRBJ1-2	NA	NA	TRBV5-1
CASSLGTYTEAFF	TGTGCCAGCAGCTTAGGTACATACACTGAAGCTTTCTTT	TRBJ1-1	NA	NA	TRBV13
CASSIGPYSNQPQHF	TGTGCCAGTAGTATAGGCCCCTATAGCAATCAGCCCCAGCATTTT	TRBJ1-5	NA	NA	TRBV19
CASSVGLAGAGEQFF	TGTGCCAGCAGTGTTGGGCTAGCGGGAGCAGGGGAGCAGTTCTTC	TRBJ2-1	TRBD2	NA	TRBV2
CASRKADSYEQYF	TGCGCCAGCAGAAAAGCTGACTCCTACGAGCAGTACTTC	TRBJ2-7	NA	few	TRBV5-1
CASSISGNTEAFF	TGTGCCAGTAGTATCTCCGGGAACACTGAAGCTTTCTTT	TRBJ1-1	NA	NA	TRBV19
CASSLSGLNTEAFF	TGTGCCAGCAGTTTGTCAGGGCTGAACACTGAAGCTTTCTTT	TRBJ1-1	NA	NA	TRBV28
CASRLRGYTF	TGTGCCAGCAGACTTCGTGGCTACACCTTC	TRBJ1-2	NA	once	TRBV28